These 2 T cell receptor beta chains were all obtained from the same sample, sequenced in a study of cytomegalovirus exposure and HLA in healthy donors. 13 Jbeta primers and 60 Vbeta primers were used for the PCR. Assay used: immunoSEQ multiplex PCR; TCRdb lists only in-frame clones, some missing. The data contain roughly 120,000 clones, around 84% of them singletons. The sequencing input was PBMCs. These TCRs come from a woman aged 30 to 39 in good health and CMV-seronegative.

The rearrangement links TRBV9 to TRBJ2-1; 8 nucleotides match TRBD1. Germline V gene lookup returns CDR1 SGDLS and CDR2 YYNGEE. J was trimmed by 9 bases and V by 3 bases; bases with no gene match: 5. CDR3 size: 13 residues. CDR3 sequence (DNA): TGTGCCAGCAGCGCTTCGGACAGGGCTGAGCAGTTCTTC. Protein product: CASSASDRAEQFF.

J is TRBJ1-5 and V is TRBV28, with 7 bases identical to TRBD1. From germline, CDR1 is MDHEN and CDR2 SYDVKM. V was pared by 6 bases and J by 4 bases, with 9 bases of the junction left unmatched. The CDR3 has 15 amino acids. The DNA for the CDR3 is TGTGCCAGCAGCCCCGGCAGGGGGAGTAATCAGCCCCAGCATTTT. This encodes CASSPGRGSNQPQHF.